These 11 T cell receptor beta chains share one sample of origin, sequenced in a study of long-term antiretroviral therapy in people with HIV. This was the immunoSEQ v3.0 assay at survey level. TCRdb's copy holds only in-frame clones and misses some; the assay was immunoSEQ multiplex PCR. There are 33,000 or so clones in the sample; around 97% occur only once, and approximately 2% lies in the top ten. This specimen consisted of unsorted PBMCs, obtained 7.6 years after starting antiretroviral therapy. Every receptor here comes from a man younger than 40 with HIV.

The chain carries TRBV23-1 and TRBJ2-7, with a tentative D call TRBD1 (6 bases). TRBV23-1 is identified as an open reading frame with a role that is uncertain. The V end lost 1 base, the J end lost 2 bases, and 12 bases lay between the germline ends. The CDR3 covers 15 residues. In DNA, the CDR3 is TGCGCCAGCAGTCAATTCGGGACAAAGACCTACGAGCAGTACTTC. It encodes CASSQFGTKTYEQYF.

The chain couples TRBV29-1 to TRBJ2-7; tentatively, D is TRBD2 (6 bases). This CDR3 has 13 residues. The ends were cut back, 5 bases at V and 0 bases at J, with 11 bases in the middle. Germline V lookup: CDR1 SQVTM, CDR2 ANQGSEA. CDR3 protein: CSVNGGNSYEQYF. The CDR3 nucleotides read TGCAGCGTTAACGGGGGTAACTCCTACGAGCAGTACTTC.

The V gene is TRBV7-9, the J gene TRBJ2-7; D ambiguous. Trimming pared 5 bases from V and 2 bases from J, leaving 4 bases between. Germline lookup yields CDR1 SEHNR and CDR2 FQNEAQ (reference sequence). The length of the CDR3 is 11 residues. In DNA, the CDR3 is TGTGCCAGCAGCACAGCCTACGAGCAGTACTTC. It codes for CASSTAYEQYF. The full variable domain, completed using reference TRBV7-9 and TRBJ2-7, is DTGVSQNPRHKITKRGQNVTFRCDPISEHNRLYWYRQTLGQGPEFLTYFQNEAQLEKSRLLSDRFSAERPKGSFSTLEIQRTEQGDSAMYLCASSTAYEQYFGPGTRLTVT.

J is TRBJ2-5 and V is TRBV6-5; D is ambiguous. V was trimmed by 4 bases and J by 1 base, leaving 4 bases between them. CDR3 length: 12 amino acids. CDR1 and CDR2 (germline): MNHEY, SVGAGI. The CDR3 here is CASSFGQETQYF. In DNA, the CDR3 is TGTGCCAGCAGTTTTGGCCAAGAGACCCAGTACTTC.

The chain joins TRBV29-1 to TRBJ2-4; no firm D call. The V and J ends lost 1 base and 6 bases respectively, with 10 bases between them. CDR3 length equals 13 residues. CDR1 is SQVTM, CDR2 ANQGSEA, per germline. CDR3 sequence (DNA): TGCAGCGTTGAAGTAGGGTTAGGAAACATTCAGTACTTC. This sequence encodes CSVEVGLGNIQYF. The full variable domain, rest sourced from reference TRBV29-1 and TRBJ2-4, is SAVISQKPSRDICQRGTSLTIQCQVDSQVTMMFWYRQQPGQSLTLIATANQGSEATYESGFVIDKFPISRPNLTFSTLTVSNMSPEDSSIYLCSVEVGLGNIQYFGAGTRLSVL.

The rearrangement joins TRBV4-3 to TRBJ2-6, with TRBD2 as a possible D gene (6 bases). Between the trimmed V and J ends, which lost 0 bases and 3 bases, there was a span of 9 bases. This CDR3 has 16 amino acids. Germline-derived CDR1 and CDR2 are LGHNA and YSLEER. The CDR3 spells CASSQDRDFGANVLTF. DNA for the CDR3: TGCGCCAGCAGCCAAGACAGGGACTTTGGGGCCAACGTCCTGACTTTC.

This chain links TRBV29-1 with TRBJ2-7, with D possibly being TRBD2 (5 bases). Trimming stripped 1 base from V and 0 bases from J, with 7 bases between. CDR1 and CDR2 from the germline V gene are SQVTM and ANQGSEA. This CDR3 comprises 13 residues. In DNA form, the CDR3 reads TGCAGCGTTGAAGTGGGGAGCTCCTACGAGCAGTACTTC. Translation gives CSVEVGSSYEQYF.

The chain couples TRBV15 to TRBJ2-1; no firm D call. The V end lost 0 bases, the J end lost 0 bases, and 9 bases lay between the germline ends. The CDR3 runs 16 residues. Looked up from germline, CDR1 is LNHNV and CDR2 is YYDKDF (reference sequence). DNA of the CDR3: TGTGCCACCAGCAGAGAGGGCCAGAGCTCCTACAATGAGCAGTTCTTC. It codes for CATSREGQSSYNEQFF.

This clone was observed once. This rearrangement joins TRBV6-5 to TRBJ2-1; 9 nucleotides match TRBD2. V was clipped by 0 bases and J by 7 bases; unmatched bases: 4. The CDR3 spans 15 residues. Germline V gives CDR1 MNHEY, CDR2 SVGAGI. CDR3 coding DNA: TGTGCCAGCAGTTACTCCGGCGGGAGGGCGAATGAGCAGTTCTTC. It encodes CASSYSGGRANEQFF.

This sequence joins TRBV4-3 and TRBJ1-6; unclear D gene. Trimming removed 0 bases from V and 2 bases from J, with 8 bases in between. CDR1 LGHNA and CDR2 YSLEER come from the germline V gene. This CDR3 has 16 amino acids. CDR3 loop: CASSQDRGAYNSPLHF. CDR3 sequence (DNA): TGCGCCAGCAGCCAAGACCGCGGGGCCTATAATTCACCCCTCCACTTT.

This rearrangement joins TRBV7-9 to TRBJ1-2; 7 bases line up with TRBD1. The CDR3 runs to 19 residues. V lost 1 base to trimming and J lost 8 bases; unmatched junction nucleotides: 22. Germline V CDR1 and CDR2: SEHNR, FQNEAQ (reference sequence). CDR3 DNA sequence: TGTGCCAGCAGCTTAGATACAGGGGAGGTCCCCAGCACTTATATGGGCTACACCTTC. This gives the protein CASSLDTGEVPSTYMGYTF.